The 27 T cell receptor beta chains below come from one sample, sequenced in a study of cytomegalovirus exposure and HLA in healthy donors. Both 60 Vbeta primers and 13 Jbeta primers went into the PCR. Some clones are missing from TCRdb's copy, which holds only in-frame ones; the method was immunoSEQ multiplex PCR. The sample carries roughly 160,000 clones, roughly 82% recorded once. What was sequenced was PBMCs. The receptors were gathered from a man over 45 in good health and CMV-seropositive.

This clone appeared a few times. This CDR3 reads CASTETTGAGGYTF. In nucleotides, the CDR3 is TGTGCCAGCACCGAAACCACAGGGGCGGGAGGCTACACCTTC. This rearrangement joins TRBV6-5 to TRBJ1-2; 7 bases fit TRBD1. The CDR3 spans 14 residues. CDR1 is MNHEY and CDR2 is SVGAGI in the germline V gene. The V and J ends lost 7 bases and 8 bases, in that order; junction bases with no gene match: 13.

The V call is TRBV21-1, the J call TRBJ2-7; TRBD2, the D gene given by the table, was not confirmed from the DNA. TRBV21-1 is a listed pseudogene. The CDR3 sequence is 20 residues long. CDR3 sequence reads: CASNLLAGGLHSQLDYEQYF. The CDR3 DNA follows: TGTGCCAGCAACCTACTAGCGGGGGGGCTCCATTCCCAACTAGACTACGAGCAGTACTTC.

The rearrangement links TRBV6-6 to TRBJ1-5; no firm D call. V lost 5 bases to trimming and J lost 0 bases, with 11 bases between them. This CDR3 comprises 15 residues. The V gene's germline CDR1 is MNHNY and CDR2 SVGAGI (reference sequence). The CDR3 nucleotides are TGTGCCAGCAGTAGGGAGGAGGGTAGCAATCAGCCCCAGCATTTT. Protein sequence: CASSREEGSNQPQHF.

The sample holds a few counts of this clone. Distinct nucleotide sequences in the sample also encode this CDR3. The CDR3 sequence is CAWSRGLAGETQYF. Written as DNA, the CDR3 is TGTGCCTGGAGCCGGGGACTAGCGGGGGAGACCCAGTACTTC. The chain joins TRBV30 to TRBJ2-5, with 13 nucleotides matching TRBD2. V lost 3 bases to trimming and J lost 5 bases; unmatched junction nucleotides: 3. Germline V gene sequence: CDR1 GTSNPN, CDR2 SVGIG (reference sequence). The CDR3 is 14 amino acids.

V usage is TRBV28 and J usage is TRBJ2-7, with 7 bases that match TRBD1. Germline V gene lookup returns CDR1 MDHEN and CDR2 SYDVKM. J was trimmed by 4 bases and V by 4 bases; bases with no gene match: 7. The CDR3 is 14 residues long. DNA for the CDR3: TGTGCCAGCAGTTACAGGGGCGGCGTGTACGAGCAGTACTTC. Encoded protein: CASSYRGGVYEQYF.

The chain recombines TRBV7-9 with TRBJ1-2; 11 bases fit TRBD1. The CDR3 has 14 amino acids. With V trimmed by 5 bases and J by 7 bases, 6 bases remained unmatched. Germline CDR1 reads SEHNR; CDR2 reads FQNEAQ (reference sequence). The CDR3 loop is CASSIGTGGSGYTF. Here the CDR3 DNA reads TGTGCCAGCAGCATCGGGACAGGGGGTTCTGGCTACACCTTC.

The chain is built from TRBV7-9 and TRBJ1-3; 7 bases line up with TRBD1. The CDR3 contains 16 residues. In germline, CDR1 is SEHNR, CDR2 FQNEAQ (reference sequence). J lost 4 bases, V lost 5 bases, and 11 bases had no gene match. The CDR3 coding sequence is TGTGCCAGCAGCCCAAGACGGGACAGTCACGGAAACACCATATATTTT. This translates into CASSPRRDSHGNTIYF.

This rearrangement joins TRBV28 to TRBJ2-2, with D unclear. Germline assignment: CDR1 MDHEN and CDR2 SYDVKM. Trimming removed 8 bases at V and 0 bases at J, with 10 bases between. The CDR3 length is 14 residues. The CDR3 here is CASQDWTNTGELFF. The CDR3 nucleotides read TGTGCCAGCCAAGACTGGACGAACACCGGGGAGCTGTTTTTT.

The chain links TRBV21-1 to TRBJ1-4; no check of the table's D call, TRBD1, against the DNA was made. TRBV21-1 is flagged as a pseudogene. The CDR3 consists of 16 residues. CDR3 sequence: CASSKGRGYGNEKLFF. The CDR3 bases are TGTGCCAGCAGCAAGGGCAGGGGCTACGGGAATGAAAAACTGTTTTTT.

The genes are TRBV7-3 and TRBJ2-3; TRBD2 matches 7 bases. V lost 1 base to trimming and J lost 3 bases; unmatched junction nucleotides: 1. The CDR3 has 14 amino acids. From germline, CDR1 is SGHTA and CDR2 FQGTGA. Here the CDR3 DNA reads TGTGCCAGCAGCTTAATGGGAGGGACAGATACGCAGTATTTT. Amino acids: CASSLMGGTDTQYF.

This rearrangement joins TRBV2 to TRBJ1-5; D perhaps matches TRBD1 (5 bases). This CDR3 is 12 amino acids long. V lost 5 bases, J lost 7 bases, and 9 bases lay in between. Germline V gives CDR1 SNHLY, CDR2 FYNNEI. CDR3 sequence (DNA): TGTGCCAGCAGTAACTGGGGCCAGCCCCAGCATTTT. Residues: CASSNWGQPQHF.

This clone was observed a single time. V gene TRBV5-1 combines with J gene TRBJ1-1, with D hard to call. The CDR3 spans 14 residues. With 1 base removed from V and 0 bases from J, the gap between germline ends came to 7 bases. Germline V gives CDR1 SGHRS, CDR2 YFSETQ. The CDR3 here is CASSLNTMNTEAFF. The CDR3 DNA is TGCGCCAGCAGCTTGAACACTATGAACACTGAAGCTTTCTTT. The whole variable domain, remainder taken from reference TRBV5-1 and TRBJ1-1, is KAGVTQTPRYLIKTRGQQVTLSCSPISGHRSVSWYQQTPGQGLQFLFEYFSETQRNKGNFPGRFSGRQFSNSRSEMNVSTLELGDSALYLCASSLNTMNTEAFFGQGTRLTVV.

The chain uses TRBV19 and TRBJ1-5, with a weak D call TRBD1 (6 bases). The CDR3 spans 16 residues. V lost 2 bases and J lost 4, with 15 bases in between. Germline loops: CDR1 LNHDA, CDR2 SQIVND (reference sequence). For the CDR3, the DNA is TGTGCCAGTAGTATACCCCTCCGGGACACAAATCAGCCCCAGCATTTT. It codes for CASSIPLRDTNQPQHF.

In this sample, this clone turned up a few times. The J gene is TRBJ2-5, the V gene TRBV9; 13 nucleotides align to TRBD2. V lost 5 bases and J lost 0; bases outside the gene matches: 7. The V gene's germline CDR1 is SGDLS and CDR2 YYNGEE. This CDR3 has 17 residues. This CDR3 is CASSRGTSGAYQETQYF. In DNA form, the CDR3 reads TGTGCCAGCAGTAGGGGGACTAGCGGGGCGTACCAAGAGACCCAGTACTTC.

CDR3 DNA: TGTGCCAGCAGAACCGGGAGAGTCAATGAGCAGTTCTTC. The encoded protein is CASRTGRVNEQFF. The chain employs TRBV7-2 and TRBJ2-1; tentatively, D is TRBD2 (6 bases). CDR1 is SGHTA and CDR2 is FQGNSA in the germline V gene. CDR3 length: 13 amino acids. The V end was cut by 6 bases, the J end by 6 bases, with 12 bases between.

The chain combines TRBV7-2 with TRBJ2-2; 9 nucleotides align to TRBD2. Germline V gene data show CDR1 as SGHTA and CDR2 as FQGNSA. The length of the CDR3 is 16 residues. J gave up 4 bases and V 4 bases, and 7 bases lay outside the gene matches. CDR3 loop: CASSSQGTSITGELFF. CDR3 nucleotide sequence: TGTGCCAGCAGCTCCCAAGGGACTAGCATCACCGGGGAGCTGTTTTTT.

This clone was counted a single time. The J gene is TRBJ2-1, the V gene TRBV7-2; 12 positions match TRBD2. Germline V gene data show CDR1 as SGHTA and CDR2 as FQGNSA. The CDR3 has 19 residues. After removal of 0 bases from V and 1 base from J, the junction contained 7 bases not matched to a gene. The CDR3 nucleotides are TGTGCCAGCAGCTTAGCGGCTAGCGGGAGGGTCGGTTCCTACAATGAGCAGTTCTTC. Residues: CASSLAASGRVGSYNEQFF.

This clone was seen only a few times. The V gene is TRBV7-3, the J gene TRBJ2-3; 9 bases are shared with TRBD2. V lost 5 bases, J lost 3 bases, and 9 bases stayed unmatched. This CDR3 is 16 amino acids long. In germline, CDR1 is SGHTA, CDR2 FQGTGA. CDR3 in amino acids: CASSPRGGGGTDTQYF. As DNA, the CDR3 is TGTGCCAGCAGCCCGCGGGGGGGAGGGGGTACAGATACGCAGTATTTT.

This chain links TRBV5-1 with TRBJ2-7; D may be TRBD1 (5 bases). The CDR3 extends over 16 amino acids. The V gene lost 4 bases and the J gene lost 3 bases, with 20 bases spanning the gap. From germline, CDR1 is SGHRS and CDR2 YFSETQ. The CDR3 reads CASSDRTRHQNYEQYF. The CDR3 nucleotides read TGCGCCAGCAGCGATAGGACACGCCATCAAAACTACGAGCAGTACTTC.

The rearrangement links TRBV7-2 to TRBJ1-2, with D possibly matching TRBD1 (6 bases). V shed 5 bases and J shed 1 base, with 8 bases lying between them. The CDR3 covers 13 residues. Germline V gene sequence: CDR1 SGHTA, CDR2 FQGNSA. The CDR3 DNA follows: TGTGCCAGCAGCGCACAGGGTAACTATGGCTACACCTTC. Protein: CASSAQGNYGYTF.

V usage is TRBV29-1 and J usage is TRBJ2-7; weak D call: TRBD2 (6 bases). V dropped 4 bases and J dropped 4 bases, with 17 bases sitting between them. This CDR3 comprises 14 residues. Germline V gene data show CDR1 as SQVTM and CDR2 as ANQGSEA. The CDR3 nucleotides are TGCAGCGTTGTCGGGGTCGGCGGGGTTTACGAGCAGTACTTC. Encoded protein: CSVVGVGGVYEQYF.

The rearrangement uses TRBV18 and TRBJ1-2; no clear D. Trimming took off 0 bases at V and 6 bases at J, with 8 bases between the two ends. Germline assignment: CDR1 KGHSH and CDR2 LQKENI. The CDR3 runs 13 residues. The CDR3 here is CASSPPAADGYTF. CDR3 bases: TGTGCCAGCTCACCACCGGCGGCGGATGGCTACACCTTC.

This rearrangement joins TRBV28 to TRBJ2-5, with D perhaps TRBD2 (6 bases). The CDR3 contains 13 residues. CDR1 MDHEN and CDR2 SYDVKM come from the germline V gene. Trimming cost V 6 bases and J 6 bases, with 14 bases left between them. The CDR3 bases are TGTGCCAGCAGAGAGGGACTCCGCCAGACCCAGTACTTC. Amino acid sequence: CASREGLRQTQYF.

The chain recombines TRBV27 with TRBJ1-2, with a weak D call TRBD1 (6 bases). Trimming removed 3 bases at V and 8 bases at J, with 13 bases between. In germline, CDR1 is MNHEY, CDR2 SMNVEV (reference sequence). CDR3 size: 13 residues. The CDR3 sequence is CASSFTQGSGYTF. In DNA, the CDR3 is TGTGCCAGCAGTTTCACCCAGGGGAGCGGCTACACCTTC.

The chain is built from TRBV19 and TRBJ2-5; a possible D gene is TRBD2 (6 bases). CDR1 and CDR2 (germline): LNHDA, SQIVND (reference sequence). This CDR3 has 17 residues. Trimming left V 8 bases short and J 2 bases short, with 24 bases between. In DNA, the CDR3 is TGTGCCAGTCTCACGTTACGGCGGGGTTCCCCACAAGAGACCCAGTACTTC. It codes for CASLTLRRGSPQETQYF.

The CDR3 spells CASSLAFPDREAFF. CDR3 DNA: TGTGCCAGCAGCTTAGCGTTCCCGGACAGAGAAGCTTTCTTT. This sequence joins TRBV7-2 and TRBJ1-1; a possible D gene is TRBD1 (6 bases). There are 14 residues in the CDR3. V lost 0 bases, J lost 8 bases, and 13 bases lay in between. Germline CDR1 and CDR2: SGHTA and FQGNSA.

The chain links TRBV7-2 to TRBJ2-7, with D tentatively TRBD2 (6 bases). CDR3 length: 14 residues. CDR1 SGHTA and CDR2 FQGNSA come from the germline V gene. V lost 0 bases and J lost 7, with 13 bases in between. The CDR3 coding sequence is TGTGCCAGCAGCTTAGCGGGACTCGCGGGGGAGCAGTACTTC. Protein sequence: CASSLAGLAGEQYF.